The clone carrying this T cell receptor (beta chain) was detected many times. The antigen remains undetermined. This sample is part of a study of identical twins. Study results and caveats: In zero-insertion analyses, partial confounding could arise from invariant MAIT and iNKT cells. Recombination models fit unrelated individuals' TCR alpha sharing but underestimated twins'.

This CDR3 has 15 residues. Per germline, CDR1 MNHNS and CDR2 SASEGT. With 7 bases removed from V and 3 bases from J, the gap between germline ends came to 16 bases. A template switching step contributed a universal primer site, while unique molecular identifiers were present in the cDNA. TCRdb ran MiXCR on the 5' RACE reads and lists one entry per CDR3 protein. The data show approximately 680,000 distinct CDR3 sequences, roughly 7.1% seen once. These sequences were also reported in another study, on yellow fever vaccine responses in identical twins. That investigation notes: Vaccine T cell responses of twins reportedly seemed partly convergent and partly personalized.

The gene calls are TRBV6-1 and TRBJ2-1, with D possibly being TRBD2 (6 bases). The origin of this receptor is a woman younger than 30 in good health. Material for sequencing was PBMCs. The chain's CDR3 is CASKGTGGHYNEQFF. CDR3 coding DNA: TGTGCCAGCAAGGGGACCGGGGGTCACTACAATGAGCAGTTCTTC.